This T cell receptor beta chain was profiled in a study of Graves' ophthalmopathy and Graves' hyperthyroidism. The sample holds one count of this clonotype. CDR1 and CDR2 (germline): SEHNR, FQNEAQ (reference sequence). The CDR3 spans 18 residues. Trimming took off 4 bases at V and 0 bases at J, with 21 bases between the two ends. Beta-chain TCR CDR3 regions were amplified from RNA transcripts. HTBI primers served in a first-round RT-PCR, which a second-round multiplex PCR followed. TCRdb reanalysed the multiplex PCR reads using MiXCR and keeps one entry per CDR3 protein. The sample yields some 750,000 distinct CDR3 sequences, around 40% seen once.

Sequenced material: peripheral blood. The chain couples TRBV7-9 to TRBJ1-2; the D gene is possibly TRBD1 (5 bases). This clonotype was sampled from an adult man with Graves' ophthalmopathy. The DNA for the CDR3 is TGTGCCAGCAGCTGGGGACGGTTCTCCGTCGAAGCTAACTATGGCTACACCTTC. Translated, it gives CASSWGRFSVEANYGYTF.